The 20 T cell receptor beta chains listed next were all sequenced from one sample in a study of OX40 agonist ivuxolimab in advanced cancers. Only in-frame clones appear in the TCRdb table, and some are missing; sequencing was by immunoSEQ multiplex PCR. In the table there are approximately 87,000 clones, under 95% of which are singletons. The source material was CD4+ or CD8+ T cells sorted from blood, sampled in a trial of the OX40 agonist ivuxolimab. These TCRs come from an adult with an advanced solid tumor such as melanoma, head and neck, liver or kidney cancer.

V is TRBV6-5 and J is TRBJ2-2; 8 bases agree with TRBD2. Germline trimming cut 4 bases from V and 7 bases from J; bases unmatched to any gene: 5. The germline V gene has CDR1 MNHEY and CDR2 SVGAGI. This CDR3 has 14 amino acids. This chain's CDR3 is CASSSTGGGGELFF. Here the CDR3 DNA reads TGTGCCAGCAGTTCCACCGGGGGGGGCGGGGAGCTGTTTTTT.

This rearrangement joins TRBV28 to TRBJ1-2, with D possibly matching TRBD1 (5 bases). Germline V gene data show CDR1 as MDHEN and CDR2 as SYDVKM. Trimming took off 7 bases at V and 6 bases at J, with 15 bases between the two ends. The CDR3 has 13 residues. CDR3 amino acids: CASMAQYRHGYTF. CDR3 bases: TGTGCCAGCATGGCTCAGTACAGGCATGGCTACACCTTC.

The J gene is TRBJ1-2, the V gene TRBV19; D unclear. The CDR3 consists of 15 residues. Germline V lookup: CDR1 LNHDA, CDR2 SQIVND (reference sequence). V was trimmed by 3 bases and J by 3 bases, leaving 14 bases between them. CDR3 loop: CASSIRPAPDYGYTF. The CDR3 nucleotides read TGTGCCAGTAGTATCAGGCCCGCTCCCGACTATGGCTACACCTTC.

This clone was detected only once. The gene calls are TRBV4-1 and TRBJ1-6; no clear D. The CDR3 contains 17 residues. Trimming pared 4 bases from V and 0 bases from J, leaving 13 bases between. In germline, CDR1 is MGHRA, CDR2 YSYEKL. DNA for the CDR3: TGCGCCAGCAGCCGTCGCGAAGAGAGCTCCTATAATTCACCCCTCCACTTT. Residues: CASSRREESSYNSPLHF.

The V gene is TRBV4-3, the J gene TRBJ1-6; D is perhaps TRBD1 (5 bases). This CDR3 spans 14 amino acids. CDR1 is LGHNA, CDR2 YSLEER, per germline. V was cut by 1 base and J by 10 bases, with 11 bases left in between. CDR3 in amino acids: CASSQGQGLSPLHF. The CDR3 nucleotides read TGCGCCAGCAGCCAAGGGCAGGGATTATCACCCCTCCACTTT.

This rearrangement joins TRBV28 to TRBJ2-5, with D uncertain. V shed 4 bases and J shed 4 bases, with 7 bases lying between them. The germline V gene encodes CDR1 MDHEN and CDR2 SYDVKM. The CDR3 loop spans 12 amino acids. The CDR3 DNA is TGTGCCAGCAGTTCCGGACGAGAGACCCAGTACTTC. Translated: CASSSGRETQYF.

V gene TRBV19 combines with J gene TRBJ2-3; D remains unclear. Trimming shortened V by 8 bases and J by 3 bases, and 6 bases separated the two germline ends. Germline CDR1 LNHDA, CDR2 SQIVND (reference sequence). The CDR3 totals 11 residues. CDR3 sequence: CASEGTDTQYF. The CDR3 DNA is TGTGCCAGTGAAGGTACAGATACGCAGTATTTT.

The chain carries TRBV5-1 and TRBJ2-7; 7 bases line up with TRBD1. After removal of 4 bases from V and 0 bases from J, the junction contained 7 bases not matched to a gene. This CDR3 contains 15 residues. Germline V lookup: CDR1 SGHRS, CDR2 YFSETQ. The CDR3 sequence: CASSPVTGSSYEQYF. DNA of the CDR3: TGCGCCAGCAGCCCTGTGACAGGGAGCTCCTACGAGCAGTACTTC. The variable domain in full, with the rest retrieved from reference TRBV5-1 and TRBJ2-7, is KAGVTQTPRYLIKTRGQQVTLSCSPISGHRSVSWYQQTPGQGLQFLFEYFSETQRNKGNFPGRFSGRQFSNSRSEMNVSTLELGDSALYLCASSPVTGSSYEQYFGPGTRLTVT.

The V call is TRBV7-2, the J call TRBJ2-2, with 7 positions matching TRBD1. CDR3 length: 14 residues. The trim removed 5 bases at V and 6 bases at J, leaving 6 bases unmatched. Germline loops: CDR1 SGHTA, CDR2 FQGNSA. In DNA form, the CDR3 reads TGTGCCAGCAGCGTGCGGACAGGTGCCGGGGAGCTGTTTTTT. Encoded protein: CASSVRTGAGELFF.

The rearrangement links TRBV7-2 to TRBJ1-1; 8 nucleotides agree with TRBD1. The CDR3 extends over 14 amino acids. Germline V lookup: CDR1 SGHTA, CDR2 FQGNSA. The J segment lost 5 bases and the V segment lost 2 bases, leaving 4 bases of the junction unmatched. The CDR3 DNA reads as TGTGCCAGCAGCTTAACAGGGGGTGCGACTGAAGCTTTCTTT. Amino acid sequence: CASSLTGGATEAFF.

V gene TRBV7-3 combines with J gene TRBJ1-1; 8 bases align to TRBD1. The V and J ends lost 6 bases and 0 bases, in that order; junction bases with no gene match: 3. CDR3 length: 14 residues. Germline V gene sequence: CDR1 SGHTA, CDR2 FQGTGA. The CDR3 sequence is CASRLDRVNTEAFF. CDR3 DNA sequence: TGTGCCAGCAGACTGGACAGGGTGAACACTGAAGCTTTCTTT.

V gene TRBV4-1 combines with J gene TRBJ2-5; 7 bases line up with TRBD1. The length of the CDR3 is 15 residues. Germline V gives CDR1 MGHRA, CDR2 YSYEKL. The ends lost 10 bases at V and 5 bases at J; junction bases unmatched: 16. The CDR3 region is CANLVSRGPGETQYF. The CDR3 bases are TGCGCCAATTTAGTGTCTAGGGGGCCGGGGGAGACCCAGTACTTC.

This chain links TRBV7-6 with TRBJ2-1; tentatively, D is TRBD2 (5 bases). Germline V gene lookup returns CDR1 SGHVS and CDR2 FNYEAQ. Trimming left V 2 bases short and J 8 bases short, with 13 bases between. The CDR3 is 14 residues long. The CDR3 reads CASSLTQAVHEQFF. The CDR3 DNA is TGTGCCAGCAGCTTAACACAAGCGGTGCATGAGCAGTTCTTC.

The chain joins TRBV12-5 to TRBJ2-1, with 12 bases that match TRBD1. From germline, CDR1 is LGHNT and CDR2 FRNRAP. V dropped 2 bases and J dropped 10; count of bases not matched to a gene: 6. This CDR3 is 15 amino acids long. CDR3 in amino acids: CASGLSGTGGREQFF. CDR3 nucleotide sequence: TGTGCTAGTGGTTTGTCCGGGACAGGGGGCCGGGAGCAGTTCTTC.

This chain uses TRBV19 with TRBJ2-1; D remains ambiguous. The V gene's germline CDR1 is LNHDA and CDR2 SQIVND (reference sequence). CDR3 size: 13 residues. The V end was cut by 1 base, the J end by 9 bases, with 10 bases between. The DNA of the CDR3 is TGTGCCAGTAGTATAGGACGACGCGGTGAGCAGTTCTTC. This encodes CASSIGRRGEQFF.

The V and J genes are TRBV11-3 and TRBJ1-2, with 11 bases that match TRBD1. Germline CDR1 reads SGHNT; CDR2 reads YENEEA. V was pared by 4 bases and J by 5 bases, with 6 bases of the junction left unmatched. There are 15 residues in the CDR3. The CDR3 DNA reads TGTGCCAGCAGCTCGGACAGGGGGCGGGTGTATGGCTACACCTTC. Its protein is CASSSDRGRVYGYTF.

CDR3: CAWRRRVADETQYF. DNA of the CDR3: TGTGCCTGGAGACGCAGGGTGGCGGACGAGACCCAGTACTTC. The chain has TRBV30 and TRBJ2-5; the D gene is possibly TRBD1 (5 bases). The CDR3 is 14 amino acids. CDR1 is GTSNPN and CDR2 is SVGIG in the germline V gene (reference sequence). Trimming took 3 bases from V and 5 from J, leaving 16 bases between them.

This chain links TRBV15 with TRBJ1-5; unclear D gene. The germline V gene encodes CDR1 LNHNV and CDR2 YYDKDF (reference sequence). With 1 base removed from V and 5 bases from J, the gap between germline ends came to 15 bases. The CDR3 is 16 amino acids. Here the CDR3 reads CATSRGLFGNHQPQHF. The CDR3 bases are TGTGCCACCAGCAGAGGGCTTTTTGGGAACCATCAGCCCCAGCATTTT.

The rearrangement joins TRBV18 to TRBJ2-1, with 11 bases lining up with TRBD2. The V gene end was trimmed by 3 bases and the J gene end by 4 bases; junction bases not matched to a gene: 2. CDR1 KGHSH and CDR2 LQKENI come from the germline V gene. CDR3 size: 15 residues. Here the CDR3 DNA reads TGTGCCAGCTCACCGGGACTAGCGGATTACAATGAGCAGTTCTTC. Translating it yields CASSPGLADYNEQFF.

J is TRBJ2-3 and V is TRBV9; no clear D. The V and J ends lost 0 bases and 4 bases respectively, with 3 bases between them. Germline CDR1 SGDLS, CDR2 YYNGEE. The CDR3 is 12 residues long. This CDR3 is CASSVDPDTQYF. The CDR3 nucleotides read TGTGCCAGCAGCGTAGATCCAGATACGCAGTATTTT. The whole variable domain, filled in from reference TRBV9 and TRBJ2-3, reads DSGVTQTPKHLITATGQRVTLRCSPRSGDLSVYWYQQSLDQGLQFLIQYYNGEERAKGNILERFSAQQFPDLHSELNLSSLELGDSALYFCASSVDPDTQYFGPGTRLTVL.